The 20 T cell receptor beta chains given below trace back to one sample, sequenced in a study of T cells expressing NK-cell markers. Following a re-call of the 5' RACE reads, TCRdb has one entry per CDR3 protein and lacks DNA. This table lists about 550,000 distinct CDR3 sequences. Sequenced material: blood T cells: a sorted CD56 or NKG2C T cell subset, CD4+ or CD8+ T cells, or bulk PBMC T cells (not recorded which). These receptors all stem from a young man in good health.

The chain employs TRBV29-1 and TRBJ2-1; TCRdb gives TRBD1 as the D gene, but with no DNA this cannot be confirmed. CDR3 size: 12 residues. CDR1 is SQVTM, CDR2 ANQGSEA, per germline. CDR3 protein: CSVSSQGSEQFF.

The V and J genes are TRBV6-5 and TRBJ2-1; the TCRdb call, TRBD2, lacks DNA for checking. CDR1 and CDR2 (germline): MNHEY, SVGAGI. The CDR3 extends over 18 amino acids. CDR3 sequence reads: CASSLTSGRVSPYNEQFF.

The rearrangement joins TRBV5-1 to TRBJ1-1; TCRdb proposes TRBD1, but this gene call is untestable without DNA. The V gene's germline CDR1 is SGHRS and CDR2 YFSETQ. This CDR3 spans 15 amino acids. The CDR3 spells CASSLGAHAPTEAFF.

J is TRBJ1-4 and V is TRBV5-1; the D call from TCRdb, TRBD1, cannot be confirmed without DNA. CDR1 is SGHRS, CDR2 YFSETQ, per germline. This CDR3 comprises 15 residues. The CDR3 reads CASSLTQGRKEKLFF.

The chain uses TRBV5-1 and TRBJ2-1; TCRdb selects TRBD2, and the lack of DNA leaves this call unchecked. This CDR3 spans 13 amino acids. The germline CDR1 and CDR2 sequences are SGHRS and YFSETQ. This CDR3 reads CASTILGTHEQFF.

The chain links TRBV7-9 to TRBJ1-2; the TCRdb call, TRBD1, lacks DNA for checking. The CDR3 has 12 residues. Per the germline V gene, CDR1 is SEHNR and CDR2 is FQNEAQ (reference sequence). CDR3 residues: CASSSLGVGYTF.

The chain joins TRBV9 to TRBJ1-4; TCRdb's D gene call, TRBD1, goes unchecked for lack of DNA. The CDR3 consists of 13 residues. CDR1 is SGDLS, CDR2 YYNGEE, per germline. CDR3 residues: CASNRDVNEKLFF.

This chain links TRBV5-6 with TRBJ1-3. Germline CDR1 SGHDT, CDR2 YYEEEE. CDR3 size: 14 residues. CDR3 protein: CASSTGTTGGTIYF.

The chain uses TRBV11-2 and TRBJ2-6; TCRdb calls TRBD1, which cannot be checked without DNA. CDR1 SGHAT and CDR2 FQNNGV come from the germline V gene. This CDR3 spans 20 amino acids. CDR3: CASSSLVRDPRAHGANVLTF. The complete variable domain, with remaining parts taken from reference TRBV11-2 and TRBJ2-6, reads EAGVAQSPRYKIIEKRQSVAFWCNPISGHATLYWYQQILGQGPKLLIQFQNNGVVDDSQLPKDRFSAERLKGVDSTLKIQPAKLEDSAVYLCASSSLVRDPRAHGANVLTFGAGSRLTVL.

The V gene is TRBV10-2, the J gene TRBJ2-3; checking the TCRdb D call of TRBD1 is not possible without DNA. The CDR3 extends over 13 amino acids. CDR1 WSHSY and CDR2 SAAADI come from the germline V gene. CDR3 sequence reads: CASLTPGPDTQYF.

The chain carries TRBV10-3 and TRBJ2-7. This CDR3 is 11 amino acids long. Germline V gives CDR1 ENHRY, CDR2 SYGVKD. CDR3 residues: CAIKDRYEQYF.

V and J are TRBV7-2 and TRBJ2-3. Germline-derived CDR1 and CDR2 are SGHTA and FQGNSA. The CDR3 loop spans 12 amino acids. CDR3 residues: CASSPSFGAQYF. The whole variable domain, remainder taken from reference TRBV7-2 and TRBJ2-3, is GAGVSQSPSNKVTEKGKDVELRCDPISGHTALYWYRQSLGQGLEFLIYFQGNSAPDKSGLPSDRFSAERTGGSVSTLTIQRTQQEDSAVYLCASSPSFGAQYFGPGTRLTVL.

V is TRBV5-1 and J is TRBJ2-5; TCRdb returns TRBD2, unconfirmable since there is no DNA. CDR1 and CDR2 (germline): SGHRS, YFSETQ. The CDR3 sequence is 16 residues long. CDR3 loop: CASSLAGTSSQETQYF. Combining the CDR3 with reference TRBV5-1 and TRBJ2-5 gives the whole variable domain KAGVTQTPRYLIKTRGQQVTLSCSPISGHRSVSWYQQTPGQGLQFLFEYFSETQRNKGNFPGRFSGRQFSNSRSEMNVSTLELGDSALYLCASSLAGTSSQETQYFGPGTRLLVL.

This chain's CDR3 is CASSPLSGRLNEQFF. The chain couples TRBV5-4 to TRBJ2-1; checking the TCRdb D call of TRBD2 is not possible without DNA. Germline values: CDR1 SGHNT, CDR2 YYREEE (reference sequence). There are 15 residues in the CDR3.

V is TRBV5-5 and J is TRBJ2-1; TCRdb's assignment of TRBD2 cannot be checked, as there is no DNA. Germline V gives CDR1 SGHKS, CDR2 YYEKEE (reference sequence). The CDR3 length is 14 residues. This CDR3 is CASRLTRAPNEQFF.

CDR3 region: CSAGRGSTDTQYF. The J gene is TRBJ2-3, the V gene TRBV20-1; TCRdb selects TRBD1, and the lack of DNA leaves this call unchecked. The germline V gene encodes CDR1 DFQATT and CDR2 SNEGSKA (reference sequence). The CDR3 runs to 13 residues.

The CDR3 spells CAISDRDRTYGYTF. This rearrangement joins TRBV10-3 to TRBJ1-2; the TRBD1 assignment by TCRdb is unverifiable without DNA. The CDR3 has 14 residues. The germline gives CDR1 ENHRY, CDR2 SYGVKD.

The V and J genes are TRBV20-1 and TRBJ2-7; there is no DNA to check the TCRdb D call of TRBD1. The V gene's germline CDR1 is DFQATT and CDR2 SNEGSKA (reference sequence). This CDR3 has 13 amino acids. This CDR3 reads CQCIGKKTYEQYF.

The chain links TRBV4-3 to TRBJ2-1; the TCRdb D gene call, TRBD2, has no DNA to confirm it. The CDR3 covers 19 residues. CDR1 and CDR2 (germline): LGHNA, YSLEER. The chain's CDR3 is CASSQDPASGRAGYNEQFF.

This chain links TRBV6-1 with TRBJ2-1; as DNA is missing, the TRBD1 call by TCRdb cannot be tested. The CDR3 loop spans 16 amino acids. Germline CDR1 and CDR2: MNHNS and SASEGT. The CDR3 loop is CASSTNPGSGYNEQFF.